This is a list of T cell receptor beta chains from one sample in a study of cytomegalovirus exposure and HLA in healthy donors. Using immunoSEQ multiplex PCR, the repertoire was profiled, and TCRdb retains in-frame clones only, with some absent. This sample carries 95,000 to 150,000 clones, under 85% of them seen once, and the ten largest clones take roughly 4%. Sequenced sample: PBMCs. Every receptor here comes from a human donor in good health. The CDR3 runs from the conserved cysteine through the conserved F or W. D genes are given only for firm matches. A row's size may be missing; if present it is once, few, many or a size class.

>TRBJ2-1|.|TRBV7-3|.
TGTGCCAGCAGCGCCGGTCGAGTTGGTGAGCAGTTCTTC
CASSAGRVGEQFF
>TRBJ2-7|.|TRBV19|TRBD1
TGTGCCAGTAGTATTGGGGGACAGGGGGCCTACGAGCAGTACTTC
CASSIGGQGAYEQYF
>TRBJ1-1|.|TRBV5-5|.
TGTGCCAGCAGCTCCCATTTGAACACTGAAGCTTTCTTT
CASSSHLNTEAFF
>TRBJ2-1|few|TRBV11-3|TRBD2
TGTGCCAGCAGCTTAAGTGCGGGAGCGGGGGAGAATGAGCAGTTCTTC
CASSLSAGAGENEQFF
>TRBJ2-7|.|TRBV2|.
TGTGCCAGCAACTTAAACCCCTACGAGCAGTACTTC
CASNLNPYEQYF
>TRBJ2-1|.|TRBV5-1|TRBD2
TGCGCCAGCAGCTTGGTAGCGGGAGGCAACAATGAGCAGTTCTTC
CASSLVAGGNNEQFF
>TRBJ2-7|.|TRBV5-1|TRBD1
TGCGCCAGCAGCTCGGACAGGGGACAATCTACGGGGCAGTACTTC
CASSSDRGQSTGQYF
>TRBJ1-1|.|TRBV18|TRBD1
TGTGCCAGCTCACGCGACAGGGGGGTGGCCACTGAAGCTTTCTTT
CASSRDRGVATEAFF
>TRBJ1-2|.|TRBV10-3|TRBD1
TGTGCCATCGTGGGACAGGGGGCTGTCAACTATGGCTACACCTTC
CAIVGQGAVNYGYTF
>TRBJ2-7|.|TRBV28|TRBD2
TGTGCCAGCAGTTTACGGCGGGAGGCCTCCTACGAGCAGTACTTC
CASSLRREASYEQYF
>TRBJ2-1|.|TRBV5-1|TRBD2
TGCGCCAGCAGCTTGGGGACTAGCGGGAGGCGCTTAGGCAATGAGCAGTTCTTC
CASSLGTSGRRLGNEQFF
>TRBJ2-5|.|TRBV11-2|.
TGTGCCAGCAGCGTTCGGGAGACCCAGTACTTC
CASSVRETQYF
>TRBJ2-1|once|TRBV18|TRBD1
TGTGCCAGCTCTCCCGGGACAGGGCCAGGCCATGAGCAGTTCTTC
CASSPGTGPGHEQFF
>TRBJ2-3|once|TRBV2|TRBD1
TGTGCCAGCAGCCGGGACAGGACCTCCACAGATACGCAGTATTTT
CASSRDRTSTDTQYF
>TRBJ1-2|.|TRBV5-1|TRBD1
TGCGCCAGCACTCCCTGGACAGGGGGCGAGGATGGCTACACCTTC
CASTPWTGGEDGYTF
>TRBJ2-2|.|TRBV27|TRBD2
TGTGCCAGCAGTCCCTTGGGACTAGCGGGAGTAGGTTCCGGGGAGCTGTTTTTT
CASSPLGLAGVGSGELFF
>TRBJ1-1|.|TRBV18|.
TGTGCCAGCGGGCTTGTCGGGGTAGCCTCCACTGAAGCTTTCTTT
CASGLVGVASTEAFF
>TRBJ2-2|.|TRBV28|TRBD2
TGTGCCAGCAGTTTTGTATGGGGGGGGACCGGGGAGCTGTTTTTT
CASSFVWGGTGELFF
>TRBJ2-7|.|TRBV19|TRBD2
TGTGCCAGTAGTATTCAAGCGGGAGTGTACGAGCAGTACTTC
CASSIQAGVYEQYF
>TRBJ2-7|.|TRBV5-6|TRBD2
TGTGCCAGCAGCTTGCTGGGTAGCGGGAGGGCTCTCTCCTACGAGCAGTACTTC
CASSLLGSGRALSYEQYF
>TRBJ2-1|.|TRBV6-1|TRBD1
TGTGCCAGCAGTTGGGACAGGCCTAACGACAATGAGCAGTTCTTC
CASSWDRPNDNEQFF
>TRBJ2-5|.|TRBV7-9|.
TGTGCCAGCAGCCAGTCGGGTGTACGAGAGACCCAGTACTTC
CASSQSGVRETQYF
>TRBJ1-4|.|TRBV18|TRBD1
TGTGCCAGCTCACCACGGGGACAGGTCACAATCACAACTAATGAAAAACTGTTTTTT
CASSPRGQVTITTNEKLFF
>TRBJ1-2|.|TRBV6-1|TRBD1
TGTGCCAGCAGTGACTATCGGGACAGGGCTGACTATGGCTACACCTTC
CASSDYRDRADYGYTF
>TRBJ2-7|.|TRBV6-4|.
TGTGCCAGCAGTGACGCCCGACACCGCAGTTCCTACGAGCAGTACTTC
CASSDARHRSSYEQYF
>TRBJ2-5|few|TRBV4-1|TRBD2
TGCGCCAGCAGCCAAGAGACTCTAGCGGGAGGTTACCAAGAGACCCAGTACTTC
CASSQETLAGGYQETQYF
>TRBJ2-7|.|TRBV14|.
TGTGCCAGCAGCCAACTTTTACACGGGGTTCGAGAGCAGTACTTC
CASSQLLHGVREQYF
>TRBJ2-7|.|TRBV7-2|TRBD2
TGTGCCAGCAGCTTAGTGGGGACTAGCGGATACTACGAGCAGTACTTC
CASSLVGTSGYYEQYF
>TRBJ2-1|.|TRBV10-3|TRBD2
TGTGCCATCAGTGAATGGGTGGCGGGAGCTAGTAATGAGCAGTTCTTC
CAISEWVAGASNEQFF
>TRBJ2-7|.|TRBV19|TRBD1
TGTGCCAGTAGTATGCGTCGCCCGGGACAGACCCGCGAGCAGTACTTC
CASSMRRPGQTREQYF
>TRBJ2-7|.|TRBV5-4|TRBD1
TGTGCCAGCAGCTTGGGACGGACAGGGTTGTACGAGCAGTACTTC
CASSLGRTGLYEQYF
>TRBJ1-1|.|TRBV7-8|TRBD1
TGTGCCAGCAGCCCCCGACAGGGGGCGCGAACTGAAGCTTTCTTT
CASSPRQGARTEAFF
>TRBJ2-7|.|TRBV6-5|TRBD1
TGTGCCAGCAATGACAGGGGGGACTACGAGCAGTACTTC
CASNDRGDYEQYF
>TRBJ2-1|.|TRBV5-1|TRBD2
TGCGCCAGCAGCCGACTAGCGGGACCTGTGGATGAGCAGTTCTTC
CASSRLAGPVDEQFF
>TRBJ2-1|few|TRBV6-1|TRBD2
TGTGCCAGCAGTGATTGGGGGGGGTCCTACAATGAGCAGTTCTTC
CASSDWGGSYNEQFF
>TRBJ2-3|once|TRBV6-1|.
TGTGCCAGCAGATTGACAGGAGATACGCAGTATTTT
CASRLTGDTQYF
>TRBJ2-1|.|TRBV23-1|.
TGCGCCAGCAGTCAATCAGGGTTGAGGAGGGCCTCCTACAATGAGCAGTTCTTC
CASSQSGLRRASYNEQFF
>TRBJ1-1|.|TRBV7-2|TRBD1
TGTGCCAGCAGCTTAGCCAGGGGGCTAGTAGCTTTCTTT
CASSLARGLVAFF
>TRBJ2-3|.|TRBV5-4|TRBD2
TGTGCCAGCAGCTTGGCGACTAGCGGCCCAGATACGCAGTATTTT
CASSLATSGPDTQYF
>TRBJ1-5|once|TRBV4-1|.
TGCGCCAGCAGCCAAGATCCGGGGTATAGCAATCAGCCCCAGCATTTT
CASSQDPGYSNQPQHF
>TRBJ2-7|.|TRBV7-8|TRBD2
TGTGCCAGCAGCTTTGGACTAGCGGGTGTCTACGAGCAGTACTTC
CASSFGLAGVYEQYF
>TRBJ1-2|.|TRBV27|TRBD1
TGTGCCAGCAGGCGTCGGGACAGAGAATTGGCCTACACCTTC
CASRRRDRELAYTF